Only a few counts were recorded for the clone carrying this TCR beta chain. Its cognate antigen is unknown. This CDR3 spans 15 amino acids. Germline V CDR1 and CDR2: SNHLY, FYNNEI. Trimming removed 5 bases from V and 2 bases from J; junction bases left unmatched: 8. Researchers built TCR beta libraries using quantitative 5'-RACE with molecular barcodes. Via MiXCR, TCRdb re-called the 5' RACE reads, giving one row per CDR3 protein. The sample lists about 500,000 distinct CDR3 sequences, approximately 11% occurring once. This specimen comes from a study of CD8 T cells in ankylosing spondylitis. General study findings and limits: Significant enrichment of disease-linked clones was reported in matched ankylosing spondylitis synovial fluid. Earlier work had already found some motif variants in reactive arthritis synovial fluid and blood. Disease-linked clones displayed a CD8+ phenotype and appeared relatively rarely in peripheral blood. What seemed typical of ankylosing spondylitis blood was a TCR beta motif built from about eight highly homologous variants.

Sequenced sample: blood, either unsorted or a sorted T cell fraction (not recorded which). The rearrangement uses TRBV2 and TRBJ1-2; 7 bases fit TRBD1. This TCR was recovered from a male donor with ankylosing spondylitis. CDR3 bases: TGTGCCAGCAGTCCCACCTGGGACAGCAACTATGGCTACACCTTC. As protein: CASSPTWDSNYGYTF.